This T cell receptor (beta chain) was recovered during a study of cytotoxic CD8 clonotypes in ibrutinib-treated CLL. Across the study: Once patients had received a median 12 months of treatment, range 6 to 36, response samples were obtained. Study-wide results and limits: Stable or contracted on treatment, public clonotypes were also uncommon.

Regarding this clone: What it binds is unknown.

CDR1 and CDR2 (germline): SGHNT, YYREEE (reference sequence). CDR3 length equals 15 residues. Trimming cost V 4 bases and J 6 bases; bases outside gene matches: 12. Assay used: immunoSEQ multiplex PCR; TCRdb lists only in-frame clones, some missing. The sample has under 150,000 clones, roughly 84% seen once. The material was PBMCs, obtained after 24 months of ibrutinib treatment. The TCR originated in a human donor with chronic lymphocytic leukemia. This chain connects TRBV5-4 to TRBJ2-7, with 8 bases fitting TRBD2. CDR3 amino acids: CASSRGPAGVAEQYF. CDR3 coding DNA: TGTGCCAGCAGCCGAGGTCCAGCGGGGGTAGCCGAGCAGTACTTC.